This T cell receptor (beta chain) was found in a study of T cell repertoires in cytomegalovirus infection. Concerning this clonotype itself: The antigen is undetermined.

A single record per CDR3 protein comes from TCRdb applying MiXCR to the reads. Of under 150,000 distinct CDR3 sequences in the sample, around 25% were seen once. Broader study findings: Clonotypes of TCR beta that were HLA-C-restricted and CMV-specific dominated the ex vivo response.

This receptor was identified in a human donor in good health (CMV status not recorded). Some clones in this sample may be carry-over from other donors' samples. Sequencing was carried out using PBMCs, sequenced either directly or after in vitro stimulation (not recorded which).

CDR3 protein: CASSLGVSSGRNNEQFF. The CDR3 DNA reads as TGTGCCAGCAGCTTAGGGGTCTCTAGCGGGAGGAATAATGAGCAGTTCTTC. The V call is TRBV11-3, the J call TRBJ2-1, with TRBD2 matching over 11 bases. V trimming: 1 base; J trimming: 7 bases; junction bases outside the gene matches: 9. Germline V lookup: CDR1 SGHNT, CDR2 YENEEA. The CDR3 length is 17 residues. Complete variable domain (other parts from reference TRBV11-3 and TRBJ2-1): EAGVVQSPRYKIIEKKQPVAFWCNPISGHNTLYWYLQNLGQGPELLIRYENEEAVDDSQLPKDRFSAERLKGVDSTLKIQPAELGDSAVYLCASSLGVSSGRNNEQFFGPGTRLTVL.